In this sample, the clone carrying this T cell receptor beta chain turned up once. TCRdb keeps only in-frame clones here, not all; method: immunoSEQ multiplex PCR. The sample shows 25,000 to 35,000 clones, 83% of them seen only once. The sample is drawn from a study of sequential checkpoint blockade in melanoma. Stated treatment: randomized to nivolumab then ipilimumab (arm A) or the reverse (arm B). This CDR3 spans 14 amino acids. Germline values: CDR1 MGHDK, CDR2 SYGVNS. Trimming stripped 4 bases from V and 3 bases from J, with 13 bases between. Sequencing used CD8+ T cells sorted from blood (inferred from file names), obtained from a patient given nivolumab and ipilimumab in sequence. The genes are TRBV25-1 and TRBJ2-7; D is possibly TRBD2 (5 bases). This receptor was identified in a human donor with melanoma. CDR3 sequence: CASSGSPRVYEQYF. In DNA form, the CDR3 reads TGTGCCAGCAGTGGGAGCCCGAGGGTCTACGAGCAGTACTTC.